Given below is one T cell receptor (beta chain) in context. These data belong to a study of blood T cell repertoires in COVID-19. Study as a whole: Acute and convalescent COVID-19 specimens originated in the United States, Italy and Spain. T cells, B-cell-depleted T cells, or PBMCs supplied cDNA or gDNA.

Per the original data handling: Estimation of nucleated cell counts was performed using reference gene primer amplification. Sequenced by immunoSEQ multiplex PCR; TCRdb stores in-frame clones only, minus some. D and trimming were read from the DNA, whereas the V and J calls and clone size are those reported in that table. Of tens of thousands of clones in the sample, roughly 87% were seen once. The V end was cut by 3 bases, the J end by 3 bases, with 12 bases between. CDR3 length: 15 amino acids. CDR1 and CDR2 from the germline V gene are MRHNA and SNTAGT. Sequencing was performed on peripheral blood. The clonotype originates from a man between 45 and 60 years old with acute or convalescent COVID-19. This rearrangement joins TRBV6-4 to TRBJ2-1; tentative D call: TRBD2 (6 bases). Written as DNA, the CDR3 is TGTGCCAGCAGTGAGGTGGCTAGCGACTACAATGAGCAGTTCTTC. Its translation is CASSEVASDYNEQFF.